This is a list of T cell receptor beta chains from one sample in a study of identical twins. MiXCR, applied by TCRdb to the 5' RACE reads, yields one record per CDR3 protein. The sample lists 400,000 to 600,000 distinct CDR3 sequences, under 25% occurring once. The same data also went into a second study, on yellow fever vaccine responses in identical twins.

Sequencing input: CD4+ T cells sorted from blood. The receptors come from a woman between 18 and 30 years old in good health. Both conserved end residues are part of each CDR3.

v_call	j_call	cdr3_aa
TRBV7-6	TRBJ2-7	CASSLGVSGEQYF
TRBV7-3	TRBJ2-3	CASSLRGRSGTSTDTQYF
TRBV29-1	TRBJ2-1	CSVERTAYNEQFF
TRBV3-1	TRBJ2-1	CASSPLLGGHFNEQFF
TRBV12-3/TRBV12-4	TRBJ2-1	CASSFVQGQGNEQFF
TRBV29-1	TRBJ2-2	CSVPGQGDVGELFF
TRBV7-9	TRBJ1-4	CASSLFRDEKLFF
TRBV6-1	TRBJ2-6	CASSDRRAIYSGANVLTF
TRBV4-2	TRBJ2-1	CASSLAGGDPGQFF
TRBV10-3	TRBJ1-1	CAITNVQGNTEAFF
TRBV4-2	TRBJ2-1	CASSPSLGTSGNNEQFF
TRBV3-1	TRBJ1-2	CASSPGSSRYTF
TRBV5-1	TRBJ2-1	CASSLEGLDEQFF
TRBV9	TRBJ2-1	CASSVVAWASGNNEQFF
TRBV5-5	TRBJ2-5	CASRGGTDTQETQYF
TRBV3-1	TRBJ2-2	CASSRPLVGELFF
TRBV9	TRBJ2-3	CASSVSGGAGRADTQYF
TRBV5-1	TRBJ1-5	CASSLGPIGNQPQHF
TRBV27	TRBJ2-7	CASSLKAGGFYEQYF
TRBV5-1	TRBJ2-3	CASSKEGQSTDTQYF
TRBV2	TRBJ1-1	CASSPGGPVEAFF
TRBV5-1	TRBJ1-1	CASSIRGQTDTEAFF
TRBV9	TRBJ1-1	CASSVGLGRGVTEAFF
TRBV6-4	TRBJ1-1	CASSKDTVNTEAFF
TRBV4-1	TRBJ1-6	CASSQTGRGLNSPLHF
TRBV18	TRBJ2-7	CASSPGSPSGEQYF
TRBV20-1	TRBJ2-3	CSARRTSGRVADTQYF
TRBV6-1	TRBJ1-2	CASSPGTRGGYTF
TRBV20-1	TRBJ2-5	CSASRTGQETQYF
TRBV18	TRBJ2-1	CASSSTSGPPPSSYNEQFF
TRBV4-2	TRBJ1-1	CASSQGPATEAFF
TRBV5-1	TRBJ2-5	CASSPGTPPEVETQYF
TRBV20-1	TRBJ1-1	CSASPGQGNTEAFF
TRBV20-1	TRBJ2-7	CSAREPDRYEQYF